The source of this T cell receptor (beta chain) is a study of blood T cell repertoires in COVID-19. The data were produced by immunoSEQ multiplex PCR, yet TCRdb's version contains in-frame clones alone and is incomplete. The sample holds some 340,000 clones, 90% seen once. Germline values: CDR1 SGHNT, CDR2 YYREEE (reference sequence). With 3 bases removed from V and 7 bases from J, the gap between germline ends came to 14 bases. CDR3 length: 15 residues. People in the exposed group encountered a COVID-19 case within 2 weeks before entering the study. The sequencing sample was made of PBMCs or T cells enriched from blood (not recorded which). This receptor was obtained from a woman in her thirties who had been exposed to COVID-19. The chain links TRBV5-4 to TRBJ1-6; D unclear. The CDR3 spells CASSYTTRTNSPLHF. As DNA, the CDR3 is TGTGCCAGCAGCTACACAACCCGAACCAATTCACCCCTCCACTTT.